This T cell receptor (beta chain) was recovered during a study of Graves' ophthalmopathy and Graves' hyperthyroidism. Amplification of TCR beta CDR3 regions used RNA transcripts. RT-PCR was first run with HTBI primers, then multiplex PCR in a second round. From the multiplex PCR reads, TCRdb called clonotypes with MiXCR, one entry per CDR3 protein. The sample lists 200,000 to 300,000 distinct CDR3 sequences; around 45% were seen once. Study results and caveats: A classifier, a 13-signature model, separated ophthalmopathy from stable hyperthyroidism with 87.88% sensitivity and approximately 80% specificity.

This clonotype was recorded at least ten times. The antigen remains unidentified. This CDR3 spans 18 amino acids. V gave up 6 bases and J gave up 0 bases, with 26 bases separating them. From germline, CDR1 is SQVTM and CDR2 ANQGSEA. Sequenced sample: peripheral blood. The chain couples TRBV29-1 to TRBJ1-1, with a possible D match to TRBD1 (6 bases). The TCR sequence derives from an adult man with Graves' ophthalmopathy. The DNA of the CDR3 is TGCAGCGTCCCCCCCGGCGGGACACATAACAACATGAACACTGAAGCTTTCTTT. It specifies CSVPPGGTHNNMNTEAFF.